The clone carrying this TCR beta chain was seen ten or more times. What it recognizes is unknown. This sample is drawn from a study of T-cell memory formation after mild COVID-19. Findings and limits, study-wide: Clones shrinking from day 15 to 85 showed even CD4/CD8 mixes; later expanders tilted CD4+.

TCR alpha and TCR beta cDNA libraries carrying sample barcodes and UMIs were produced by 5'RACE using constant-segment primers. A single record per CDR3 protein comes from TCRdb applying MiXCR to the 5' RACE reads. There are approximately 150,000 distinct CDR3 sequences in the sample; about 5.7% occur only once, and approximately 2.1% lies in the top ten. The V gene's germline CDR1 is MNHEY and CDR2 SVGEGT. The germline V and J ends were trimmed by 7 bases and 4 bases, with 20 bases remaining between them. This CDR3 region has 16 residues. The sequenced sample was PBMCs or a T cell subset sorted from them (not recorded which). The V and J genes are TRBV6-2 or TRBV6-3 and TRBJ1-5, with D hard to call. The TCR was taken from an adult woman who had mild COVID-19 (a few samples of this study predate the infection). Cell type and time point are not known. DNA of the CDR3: TGTGCCAGCAATTTGGGTAACCCGTGGGGTAATCAGCCCCAGCATTTT. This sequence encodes CASNLGNPWGNQPQHF.